This T cell receptor (beta chain) is from a study of breast tumors, draining lymph nodes, adjacent tissues (dated by TCRdb to 2015 to 2016). With respect to the entire study: In breast cancer patients, the study compared the TCR beta repertoires of tumor, adjacent nontumor tissue and axillary lymph nodes. In human breast cancer, the study set out to assess how tumor, surrounding tissue and draining lymph node repertoires relate to one another and whether T cells might be exchanged between them.

Data came from an Illumina HiSeq 2000. TCR beta chain libraries were generated by multiplex PCR amplification. High-throughput sequencing was used to analyze the amplified TCR beta chain products. In-frame beta chains were kept once TCRdb had trimmed the public reads at Q25 with fastp and called clones with MiXCR. Every distinct CDR3 protein forms one entry, paired with its most common genes and DNA. The sample has approximately 7,600 distinct CDR3 sequences on record, about four fifths of them singletons. Of the sample, roughly 41% falls within the top ten clones. The adjacent samples were made up of nontumor breast tissue that surrounded the tumor. General findings and caveats noted by the study authors: Tumor and nontumor tissue repertoires were significantly more similar in luminal-like than in basal-like breast cancer. T-cell repertoire diversity in tumors was found to be lower than in lymph nodes but higher than in nontumor tissue, and preferential V and J gene usage was observed. The data were considered consistent with the idea that most tumor T cells come from the lymph node and then expand in tumor tissue. Rather than being directly demonstrated, the conclusion that tumor T cells originate in lymph nodes was presented as consistent with a hypothesis.

The germline V gene specifies KGHDR as CDR1 and SFDVKD as CDR2. From its cysteine to its phenylalanine, the CDR3 spans 14 amino acids. This entry keeps only the CDR3 DNA: 42 bases, framed from base 1. Trimming accounts for 5 bases at V and 3 bases at J, while the number of junction bases matched to no gene is 4. Details on this clonotype: Its antigen target is currently unknown. No base quality values were provided; no much bigger clone lies one nucleotide off.

Sequencing input: tumor-adjacent breast tissue. The clonotype originates from a female donor with breast cancer. Some clones in this sample may be carry-over from other donors' samples. The chain employs TRBV24-1 and TRBJ2-5, with 8 central nucleotides matching TRBD1. This receptor carries the CDR3 CATSARQGKETQYF. The base sequence is TGTGCCACCAGTGCTAGACAGGGGAAAGAGACCCAGTACTTC.